The 27 T cell receptor beta chains below were found in one sample sequenced in a study of OX40 agonist ivuxolimab in advanced cancers. TCRdb's table, derived via immunoSEQ multiplex PCR, lists solely in-frame clones and lacks some. The table records 69,000 or so clones, approximately 78% of them present only once. Material: CD4+ or CD8+ T cells sorted from blood, obtained in a trial of the OX40 agonist ivuxolimab. These receptors were taken from an adult with an advanced solid tumor such as melanoma, head and neck, liver or kidney cancer.

The chain has TRBV28 and TRBJ2-7; D is unresolved. The CDR3 has 16 amino acids. Germline lookup yields CDR1 MDHEN and CDR2 SYDVKM. Trimming cost V 1 base and J 5 bases, with 18 bases left between them. This CDR3 reads CASSLSPDFTIHEQYF. CDR3 sequence (DNA): TGTGCCAGCAGTTTATCCCCTGATTTTACCATCCACGAGCAGTACTTC.

J is TRBJ1-3 and V is TRBV27; D is unresolved. Trimming shortened V by 2 bases and J by 4 bases, and 6 bases separated the two germline ends. This CDR3 contains 13 residues. Germline values: CDR1 MNHEY, CDR2 SMNVEV (reference sequence). As DNA, the CDR3 is TGTGCCAGCAGTTTACAATACGGAAACACCATATATTTT. Its protein is CASSLQYGNTIYF.

V usage is TRBV7-2 and J usage is TRBJ2-1; 12 bases map to TRBD2. Germline CDR1 SGHTA, CDR2 FQGNSA. V was pared by 5 bases and J by 5 bases, with 7 bases of the junction left unmatched. The CDR3 runs 16 residues. CDR3 DNA: TGTGCCAGCAGCCGCCTAGCGGGGGGGGCCAACAATGAGCAGTTCTTC. This sequence encodes CASSRLAGGANNEQFF.

V is TRBV28 and J is TRBJ2-3; 11 bases match TRBD2. Germline V gene lookup returns CDR1 MDHEN and CDR2 SYDVKM. This CDR3 spans 15 amino acids. Losses at the gene ends were 6 bases for V and 4 bases for J; bases not matched to a gene: 6. CDR3 in DNA: TGTGCCAGCAGCCGTAGCGGGAGGGGAGCAGATACGCAGTATTTT. It specifies CASSRSGRGADTQYF.

V and J are TRBV11-2 and TRBJ2-7; 12 bases align to TRBD2. V shed 4 bases, J shed 5 bases, and the junction held 6 bases outside the gene matches. The CDR3 consists of 15 residues. Germline lookup yields CDR1 SGHAT and CDR2 FQNNGV. CDR3 nucleotide sequence: TGTGCCAGCAGCTCCCTAGCGGGAGGGCCCCACGAGCAGTACTTC. Translated, it gives CASSSLAGGPHEQYF.

The chain has TRBV7-2 and TRBJ2-1, with 15 bases identical to TRBD2. CDR1 SGHTA and CDR2 FQGNSA come from the germline V gene. The V segment lost 5 bases and the J segment 10 bases; nucleotides outside the gene matches: 9. The CDR3 extends over 16 amino acids. CDR3 sequence reads: CASSRWTSGRASEQFF. The CDR3 DNA reads as TGTGCCAGCAGCCGGTGGACTAGCGGGAGGGCAAGCGAGCAGTTCTTC.

The chain joins TRBV4-1 to TRBJ1-5; D is ambiguous. The CDR3 sequence is 15 residues long. V was cut by 0 bases and J by 4 bases, with 10 bases left in between. Germline assignment: CDR1 MGHRA and CDR2 YSYEKL. Written as DNA, the CDR3 is TGCGCCAGCAGCCAAGACGGAATAGGGAATCAGCCCCAGCATTTT. This sequence encodes CASSQDGIGNQPQHF.

The V call is TRBV11-2, the J call TRBJ2-2, with D tentatively TRBD1 (6 bases). Germline V gives CDR1 SGHAT, CDR2 FQNNGV. Deletions cut 3 bases from V and 4 bases from J, with 9 bases between. This CDR3 spans 14 amino acids. The chain's CDR3 is CASSLDRFTGELFF. The CDR3 nucleotides read TGTGCCAGCAGCTTGGACAGATTCACCGGGGAGCTGTTTTTT.

The rearrangement uses TRBV18 and TRBJ2-3, with 8 bases aligning to TRBD1. The germline gives CDR1 KGHSH, CDR2 LQKENI. The CDR3 covers 15 residues. V lost 0 bases to trimming and J lost 4 bases; unmatched junction nucleotides: 3. CDR3 amino acids: CASSPPTGGADTQYF. The CDR3, as DNA: TGTGCCAGCTCACCACCAACAGGGGGAGCAGATACGCAGTATTTT. The full variable domain, in which reference TRBV18 and TRBJ2-3 provide the parts outside the CDR3, is NAGVMQNPRHLVRRRGQEARLRCSPMKGHSHVYWYRQLPEEGLKFMVYLQKENIIDESGMPKERFSAEFPKEGPSILRIQQVVRGDSAAYFCASSPPTGGADTQYFGPGTRLTVL.

The CDR3 reads CASSLSVLNTGELFF. In DNA, the CDR3 is TGTGCCAGCAGCTTATCAGTACTTAACACCGGGGAGCTGTTTTTT. This sequence joins TRBV7-2 and TRBJ2-2; no reliable D call. CDR3 size: 15 residues. The V gene's germline CDR1 is SGHTA and CDR2 FQGNSA. V lost 2 bases, J lost 2 bases, and 9 bases lay in between.

The V call is TRBV6-1, the J call TRBJ2-7; no reliable D call. Germline V gives CDR1 MNHNS, CDR2 SASEGT. CDR3 length: 15 amino acids. The ends were cut back, 0 bases at V and 5 bases at J, with 14 bases in the middle. Here the CDR3 reads CASSEANPELHEQYF. CDR3 in DNA: TGTGCCAGCAGTGAAGCAAACCCCGAACTACACGAGCAGTACTTC.

The chain has TRBV6-6 and TRBJ2-1; 7 bases line up with TRBD2. J lost 7 bases, V lost 11 bases, and 5 bases had no gene match. The CDR3 spans 11 residues. Germline V CDR1 and CDR2: MNHNY, SVGAGI (reference sequence). The CDR3 reads CAGGVRNEQFF. DNA of the CDR3: TGTGCCGGGGGGGTTCGGAATGAGCAGTTCTTC.

This clone was recorded once. This sequence joins TRBV7-9 and TRBJ2-3, with D unclear. CDR1 and CDR2 (germline): SEHNR, FQNEAQ (reference sequence). The CDR3 has 15 residues. V shed 5 bases and J shed 1 base, with 13 bases lying between them. As DNA, the CDR3 is TGTGCCAGCAGCCCCGAGGATGGGGGCACAGATACGCAGTATTTT. The encoded protein is CASSPEDGGTDTQYF.

This sequence joins TRBV6-1 and TRBJ1-2; the D is unclear. Trimming removed 0 bases at V and 3 bases at J, with 14 bases between. Per germline, CDR1 MNHNS and CDR2 SASEGT. The CDR3 extends over 16 amino acids. The CDR3 protein is CASSEAFGPADYGYTF. Written as DNA, the CDR3 is TGTGCCAGCAGTGAAGCCTTCGGGCCGGCGGACTATGGCTACACCTTC.

The J gene is TRBJ1-1, the V gene TRBV6-1; 12 bases match TRBD1. Germline loops: CDR1 MNHNS, CDR2 SASEGT. The CDR3 spans 15 residues. The junction had 9 bases not matched to a gene; V was cut back by 2 bases and J by 11 bases. The DNA of the CDR3 is TGTGCCAGCAGTGAACCGGGACAGGGGGCTGGTTTGGCTTTCTTT. Protein product: CASSEPGQGAGLAFF.

This sequence joins TRBV28 and TRBJ1-3, with D unresolved. Deletions cut 2 bases from V and 4 bases from J, with 9 bases between. The CDR3 runs to 14 residues. Germline V gives CDR1 MDHEN, CDR2 SYDVKM. CDR3 coding DNA: TGTGCCAGCAGTTTAAACGGTCAAGGAAACACCATATATTTT. Residues: CASSLNGQGNTIYF. Complete variable domain (other parts from reference TRBV28 and TRBJ1-3): DVKVTQSSRYLVKRTGEKVFLECVQDMDHENMFWYRQDPGLGLRLIYFSYDVKMKEKGDIPEGYSVSREKKERFSLILESASTNQTSMYLCASSLNGQGNTIYFGEGSWLTVV.

This chain joins TRBV28 and TRBJ2-7, with D tentatively TRBD2 (6 bases). This CDR3 region has 14 residues. Germline loops: CDR1 MDHEN, CDR2 SYDVKM. The V end was cut by 8 bases, the J end by 3 bases, with 17 bases between. CDR3 coding DNA: TGTGCCAGCGGGAGGACCGGAGAGCTCTACGAGCAGTACTTC. Protein sequence: CASGRTGELYEQYF.

CDR3 protein: CASSQGPQAETQYF. The CDR3 DNA follows: TGCGCCAGCAGCCAGGGTCCCCAGGCCGAGACCCAGTACTTC. The rearrangement uses TRBV4-1 and TRBJ2-5; no clear D. The CDR3 runs to 14 residues. Germline CDR1 MGHRA, CDR2 YSYEKL. The V end lost 3 bases, the J end lost 5 bases, and 13 bases lay between the germline ends.

CDR3 sequence: CATAKQGSTGELFF. The CDR3 DNA follows: TGTGCCACCGCGAAACAGGGGTCCACCGGGGAGCTGTTTTTT. The J gene is TRBJ2-2, the V gene TRBV6-1, with 7 bases lining up with TRBD1. The trim removed 10 bases at V and 4 bases at J, leaving 9 bases unmatched. CDR1 MNHNS and CDR2 SASEGT come from the germline V gene. The CDR3 runs to 14 residues.

This clone occurred once. The gene calls are TRBV6-5 and TRBJ2-3; 8 bases are a match to TRBD2. CDR1 MNHEY and CDR2 SVGAGI come from the germline V gene. J gave up 5 bases and V 0 bases, and 4 bases lay outside the gene matches. The CDR3 has 15 amino acids. The CDR3, as DNA: TGTGCCAGCAGTTACTCGATCCTAGCGGGAGATACGCAGTATTTT. Its translation is CASSYSILAGDTQYF.

The rearrangement joins TRBV5-6 to TRBJ2-6; D gene ambiguous. V lost 0 bases, J lost 0 bases, and 4 bases lay in between. Germline V gene lookup returns CDR1 SGHDT and CDR2 YYEEEE. The CDR3 runs to 15 residues. The CDR3 loop reads CASSLVASGANVLTF. The CDR3 DNA is TGTGCCAGCAGCTTGGTTGCCTCTGGGGCCAACGTCCTGACTTTC.

Here the CDR3 reads CASTTGVWETQYF. CDR3 DNA sequence: TGTGCCAGCACTACTGGGGTATGGGAGACCCAGTACTTC. V usage is TRBV6-6 and J usage is TRBJ2-5; D unresolved. Trimming stripped 7 bases from V and 5 bases from J, with 14 bases between. Germline loops: CDR1 MNHNY, CDR2 SVGAGI (reference sequence). The CDR3 has 13 residues.

J is TRBJ1-2 and V is TRBV29-1, with D tentatively TRBD1 (5 bases). This CDR3 has 15 amino acids. V lost 7 bases and J lost 0, with 18 bases in between. CDR1 SQVTM and CDR2 ANQGSEA come from the germline V gene. This CDR3 reads CSANIDRTTNYGYTF. CDR3 coding DNA: TGCAGCGCGAACATAGACAGAACAACTAACTATGGCTACACCTTC.

V usage is TRBV4-2 and J usage is TRBJ1-4; D ambiguous. The ends were cut back, 0 bases at V and 2 bases at J, with 10 bases in the middle. Germline V gene data show CDR1 as LGHNA and CDR2 as YNFKEQ. The CDR3 is 16 amino acids. The CDR3 protein is CASSQDAGKTNEKLFF. As DNA, the CDR3 is TGTGCCAGCAGCCAAGATGCGGGGAAGACTAATGAAAAACTGTTTTTT.

This chain joins TRBV6-5 and TRBJ2-3; D is uncertain. The CDR3 sequence is 14 residues long. CDR1 and CDR2 from the germline V gene are MNHEY and SVGAGI. The germline V and J ends were trimmed by 6 bases and 2 bases, with 12 bases remaining between them. The DNA for the CDR3 is TGTGCCAGCAGGACGACATCAGTCACAGATACGCAGTATTTT. Translation gives CASRTTSVTDTQYF.

V gene TRBV10-3 combines with J gene TRBJ1-1; TRBD1 matches 7 bases. V lost 2 bases, J lost 1 base, and 1 base stayed unmatched. This CDR3 spans 14 amino acids. Per the germline V gene, CDR1 is ENHRY and CDR2 is SYGVKD. The DNA for the CDR3 is TGTGCCATCAGTGAGGGACAGGAGAACACTGAAGCTTTCTTT. Translated, it gives CAISEGQENTEAFF.

V is TRBV28 and J is TRBJ2-7; 9 bases match TRBD1. Germline V CDR1 and CDR2: MDHEN, SYDVKM. V shed 8 bases, J shed 5 bases, and the junction held 10 bases outside the gene matches. The CDR3 is 14 amino acids. The CDR3 DNA reads TGTGCCAGCGGGGCGGGACAGGGTTCTCACGAGCAGTACTTC. Translation gives CASGAGQGSHEQYF. Supplemented by reference TRBV28 and TRBJ2-7, the full variable domain reads DVKVTQSSRYLVKRTGEKVFLECVQDMDHENMFWYRQDPGLGLRLIYFSYDVKMKEKGDIPEGYSVSREKKERFSLILESASTNQTSMYLCASGAGQGSHEQYFGPGTRLTVT.